This is a list of T cell receptor beta chains from one sample in a study of regulatory T cells in long-lasting Graves disease. Using its own MiXCR run on the multiplex PCR reads, TCRdb lists one record per CDR3 protein. The sample holds more than 350,000 distinct CDR3 sequences, 14% to 15% seen once. These data also formed part of another study, on T cells in Graves' hyperthyroidism and ophthalmopathy.

Sequences were derived from peripheral blood mononuclear cells (PBMCs), sampled at new diagnosis, from a patient treated with antithyroid drugs. These receptors came from a woman aged 25 to 39 with Graves disease. Each CDR3 is given with its conserved first and last residue. The D gene is left open where the match is weak. Only some rows state a clone size, as once, few, many or a class for expanded clones.

j_call v_call d_call clone_size cdr3_nt cdr3_aa
TRBJ1-3 TRBV10-3 TRBD1 few TGTGCCATCAGTGAGTCGGGACAGCGGGACGGAAACACCATATATTTT CAISESGQRDGNTIYF
TRBJ2-1 TRBV10-3 TRBD2 few TGTGCCATCAGTGATCCTGGGAGGGCCCCAACGAATGAGCAGTTCTTC CAISDPGRAPTNEQFF
TRBJ2-3 TRBV3-1 NA many TGTGCCAGCAGCCATAGAGCGGCCACCACAGATACGCAGTATTTT CASSHRAATTDTQYF
TRBJ1-5 TRBV28 NA many TGTGCCAGCAGGACCCAGGGTAGCAATCAGCCCCAGCATTTT CASRTQGSNQPQHF
TRBJ2-4 TRBV12-5 NA few TGTGCTAGTGGTTTGGGCTTAGCGGAGAACATTCAGTACTTC CASGLGLAENIQYF
TRBJ2-7 TRBV11-2 TRBD2 many TGTGCCAGCAGCGGACTGCTGCGGGAGGGTTCCTACGAGCAGTACTTC CASSGLLREGSYEQYF
TRBJ2-7 TRBV27 NA many TGTGCCAGCAGTTTATATCCTGTAACCTACGAGCAGTACTTC CASSLYPVTYEQYF
TRBJ1-5 TRBV20-1 NA many TGCAGTGCTAGAGGCGGCATCAATCAGCCCCAGCATTTT CSARGGINQPQHF
TRBJ1-3 TRBV3-1 NA NA TGTGCCAGCAGCCAAGCTTCTGGAAACACCATATATTTT CASSQASGNTIYF
TRBJ2-5 TRBV19 TRBD2 many TGTGCCAGTAGTACACCGGGACTAGCGGGACAAGAGACCCAGTACTTC CASSTPGLAGQETQYF
TRBJ2-1 TRBV3-1 NA many TGTGCCAGCAGCCAAGAAGGCGCAGGGGAAAATGAGCAGTTCTTC CASSQEGAGENEQFF
TRBJ2-3 TRBV20-1 TRBD2 many TGCAGTGTCAGGACTAGCGGTCGTCCTAGCACAGATACGCAGTATTTT CSVRTSGRPSTDTQYF
TRBJ2-5 TRBV12-3/TRBV12-4 NA many TGTGCCAGCAGTTTAGGGCAGAGTCACATGGTCACGGAGACCCAGTACTTC CASSLGQSHMVTETQYF
TRBJ2-5 TRBV28 NA few TGTGCCAGCAGTTTTAGTCCGGGCCAAAAGACCCAGTACTTC CASSFSPGQKTQYF
TRBJ1-2 TRBV28 NA many TGTGCCAGCAGTTTAAGGGACCTCAGCTTC CASSLRDLSF
TRBJ2-6 TRBV2 NA many TGTGCCAGCGGTAAGAGGAGCTCTGGGGCCAACGTCCTGACTTTC CASGKRSSGANVLTF
TRBJ2-5 TRBV19 NA many TGTGCCAGTAGTATAGATGGCGGAGGGGGTGAGACCCAGTACTTC CASSIDGGGGETQYF
TRBJ2-5 TRBV19 TRBD2 few TGTGCCAGTAGTCTTTCCCAGCGGGAGTACGAGACCCAGTACTTC CASSLSQREYETQYF
TRBJ2-1 TRBV10-3 TRBD2 many TGTGCCATCAGTGAGTCTGGACTAGCTACGGATGAGCAGTTCTTC CAISESGLATDEQFF
TRBJ2-7 TRBV12-3/TRBV12-4 NA many TGTGCCAGCAGTCCACGGGCAGCGTCCGACGAGCAGTACTTC CASSPRAASDEQYF
TRBJ1-1 TRBV5-4 TRBD1 NA TGTGCCAGCAGCGTATTACAGGGGTGGGGCACTGAAGCTTTCTTT CASSVLQGWGTEAFF
TRBJ2-5 TRBV7-3 NA many TGTGCCATTGAAGAGACCCAGTACTTC CAIEETQYF
TRBJ2-2 TRBV19 NA NA TGTGCCAGTAGTATTTTAGCGGCCTTGATGACCGGGGAGCTGTTTTTT CASSILAALMTGELFF
TRBJ2-1 TRBV14 NA many TGTGCCAGCAGCCAAGTTTCCCTACCATACAATGAGCAGTTCTTC CASSQVSLPYNEQFF
TRBJ2-3 TRBV6-2/TRBV6-3 TRBD2 many TGTGCCAGCACCCCGGGGAGCGGGGGTCGGTATACGCAGTATTTT CASTPGSGGRYTQYF
TRBJ2-1 TRBV12-3/TRBV12-4 TRBD2 many TGTGCCAGCAGTTTAACTGCAGCTTCTAGCGGGAGGCACAATGAGCAGTTCTTC CASSLTAASSGRHNEQFF
TRBJ2-4 TRBV28 TRBD2 many TGTGCCAGCAGTTTCGGGGGGTTCGAATCGAAAAACATTCAGTACTTC CASSFGGFESKNIQYF
TRBJ1-1 TRBV5-1 NA many TGCGCCAGCAGCTTGCAATTAGGGGGAAGGAACACTGAAGCTTTCTTT CASSLQLGGRNTEAFF
TRBJ2-7 TRBV30 NA NA TGTGTCTGGAGTCAGTTCCTCTCCTACGAGCAGTACTTC CVWSQFLSYEQYF
TRBJ2-7 TRBV3-1 NA NA TGTGCCAGCAGCCAAGGGGGGGCATCCGAGCAGTACTTC CASSQGGASEQYF
TRBJ1-1 TRBV10-3 NA many TGTGCCATCAGCCCCCAGGCTTCCTCGAACACTGAAGCTTTCTTT CAISPQASSNTEAFF
TRBJ2-7 TRBV20-1 NA many TGCAGTGCTGGACTGCCTCGGGGGAGCGGGTACGAGCAGTACTTC CSAGLPRGSGYEQYF
TRBJ2-5 TRBV12-3/TRBV12-4 NA many TGTGCCAGCAGTTTTTGGGGGCCTCAAGAGACCCAGTACTTC CASSFWGPQETQYF
TRBJ1-1 TRBV18 TRBD1 many TGTGCCAGCTCACCGCGACAGGGGAAGAACACTGAAGCTTTCTTT CASSPRQGKNTEAFF
TRBJ2-1 TRBV9 NA NA TGTGCCAGCACATCGGGGGACAATGAGCAGTTCTTC CASTSGDNEQFF
TRBJ2-3 TRBV5-1 TRBD2 NA TGCGCCAGCAGCTTTATAGCGGGAGTTCCCACAGATACGCAGTATTTT CASSFIAGVPTDTQYF
TRBJ2-7 TRBV7-9 TRBD2 NA TGTGCCAGCAGCTTAGGGGGCGGGAGGGTCCAGCCCACGGACGAGCAGTACTTC CASSLGGGRVQPTDEQYF
TRBJ2-5 TRBV3-1 TRBD2 NA TGTGCCAGCAGCCTAGGACTAGCGGGAGGAGTAAGTGTAGAGACCCAGTACTTC CASSLGLAGGVSVETQYF
TRBJ2-3 TRBV12-3/TRBV12-4 NA many TGTGCCAGCAGTTCGGACACCCGCACAGATACGCAGTATTTT CASSSDTRTDTQYF
TRBJ2-7 TRBV6-1 TRBD2 NA TGTGCCAGCATCACACTAGCGGGAGCCTACGAGCAGTACTTC CASITLAGAYEQYF
TRBJ2-2 TRBV24-1 NA few TGTGCCACCGCCAGCCCCCAGCGGAACACCGGGGAGCTGTTTTTT CATASPQRNTGELFF
TRBJ1-5 TRBV19 NA NA TGTGCCAGTAGTCTGCGACAGCCTCCTAGCAATCAGCCCCAGCATTTT CASSLRQPPSNQPQHF
TRBJ1-4 TRBV7-2 NA few TGTGCCAGCAGCCAAGAGAGGAATGAAAAACTGTTTTTT CASSQERNEKLFF
TRBJ2-2 TRBV2 NA many TGTGCCAGCAAGGCGGACGCGAACACCGGGGAGCTGTTTTTT CASKADANTGELFF
TRBJ1-1 TRBV7-3 NA many TGTGCCAGCAGCTTAGCTGCGGACACTGAAGCTTTCTTT CASSLAADTEAFF
TRBJ1-5 TRBV28 NA NA TGTGCCAGCATGGGGGTTAATCAGCCCCAGCATTTT CASMGVNQPQHF
TRBJ1-2 TRBV2 TRBD1 NA TGTGCCAGCACCGGGACAGGGGTGTATGGCTACACCTTC CASTGTGVYGYTF
TRBJ2-3 TRBV13 NA few TGTGCCAGCAGCCCCGGGATAAGCACAGATACGCAGTATTTT CASSPGISTDTQYF
TRBJ1-1 TRBV5-5 NA NA TGTGCCAGCAGCTTGCGGCGGGTATTTGGGTCTGAAGCTTTCTTT CASSLRRVFGSEAFF
TRBJ2-1 TRBV3-1 TRBD1 many TGTGCCAGCAGCCAAGCAGGGGGCCTTAGGGTGAGCTCCTACAATGAGCAGTTCTTC CASSQAGGLRVSSYNEQFF
TRBJ2-5 TRBV12-3/TRBV12-4 NA many TGTGCCAGCAGTTTAGGGGCGACCCAAGAGACCCAGTACTTC CASSLGATQETQYF
TRBJ2-7 TRBV7-6 NA many TGTGCCAGCAGCCGGCCAGGGAAGTCCTACGAGCAGTACTTC CASSRPGKSYEQYF
TRBJ1-5 TRBV30 NA NA TGTGCCTGGAGTGTAGGGAATCAGCCCCAGCATTTT CAWSVGNQPQHF
TRBJ1-1 TRBV5-1 TRBD1 many TGCGCCAGCAGCCCGGACAGGGCAGGTAGGACTGAAGCTTTCTTT CASSPDRAGRTEAFF
TRBJ1-2 TRBV29-1 NA once TGCAGCGTTGAGTCCGGGGGCAGCTATGGCTACACCTTC CSVESGGSYGYTF
TRBJ1-3 TRBV18 NA many TGTGCCAGCTCACCACAGGGTAAAGGAAACACCATATATTTT CASSPQGKGNTIYF
TRBJ1-3 TRBV25-1 NA NA TGTGCCAGCAGTGAGTTGGGGACTGGAAACACCATATATTTT CASSELGTGNTIYF
TRBJ2-2 TRBV20-1 NA many TGCAGTGCTAGAGACGCGGGAAACACCGGGGAGCTGTTTTTT CSARDAGNTGELFF
TRBJ2-3 TRBV6-2/TRBV6-3 NA many TGTGCCAGCAGTGAATCAGGTTTGGATACGCAGTATTTT CASSESGLDTQYF